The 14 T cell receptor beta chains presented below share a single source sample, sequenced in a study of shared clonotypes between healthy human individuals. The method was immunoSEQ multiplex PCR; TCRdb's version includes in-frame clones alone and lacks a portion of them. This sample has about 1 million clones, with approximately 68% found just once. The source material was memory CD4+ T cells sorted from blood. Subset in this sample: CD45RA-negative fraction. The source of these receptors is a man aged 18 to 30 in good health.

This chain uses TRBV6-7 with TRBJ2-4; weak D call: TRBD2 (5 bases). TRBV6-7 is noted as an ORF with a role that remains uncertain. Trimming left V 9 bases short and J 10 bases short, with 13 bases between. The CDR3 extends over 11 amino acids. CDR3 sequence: CASLQEGIQYF. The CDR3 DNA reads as TGTGCCAGTCTACAAGAGGGAATTCAGTACTTC.

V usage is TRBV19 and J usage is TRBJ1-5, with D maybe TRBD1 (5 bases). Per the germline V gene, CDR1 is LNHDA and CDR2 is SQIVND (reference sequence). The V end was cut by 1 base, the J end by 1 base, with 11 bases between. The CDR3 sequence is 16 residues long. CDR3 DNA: TGTGCCAGTAGTATAGTAGGGGAGGGGAGCAATCAGCCCCAGCATTTT. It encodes CASSIVGEGSNQPQHF.

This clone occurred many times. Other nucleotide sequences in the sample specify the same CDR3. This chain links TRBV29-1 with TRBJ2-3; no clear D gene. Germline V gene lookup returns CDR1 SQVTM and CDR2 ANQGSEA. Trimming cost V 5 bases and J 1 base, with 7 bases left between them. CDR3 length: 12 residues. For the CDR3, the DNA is TGCAGCGTTAGGGAACGCACAGATACGCAGTATTTT. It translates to CSVRERTDTQYF.

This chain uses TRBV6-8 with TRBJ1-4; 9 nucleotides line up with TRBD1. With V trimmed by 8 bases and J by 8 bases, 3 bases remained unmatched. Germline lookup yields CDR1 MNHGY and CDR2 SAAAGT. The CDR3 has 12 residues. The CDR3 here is CASVGQGEKLFF. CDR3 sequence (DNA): TGTGCCAGCGTCGGACAGGGGGAAAAACTGTTTTTT.

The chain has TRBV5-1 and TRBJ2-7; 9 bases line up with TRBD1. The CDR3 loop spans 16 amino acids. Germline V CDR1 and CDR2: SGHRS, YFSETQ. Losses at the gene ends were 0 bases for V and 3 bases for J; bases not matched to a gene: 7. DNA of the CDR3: TGCGCCAGCAGCTTGGACAGGGGGCGTAAAAGCTACGAGCAGTACTTC. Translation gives CASSLDRGRKSYEQYF.

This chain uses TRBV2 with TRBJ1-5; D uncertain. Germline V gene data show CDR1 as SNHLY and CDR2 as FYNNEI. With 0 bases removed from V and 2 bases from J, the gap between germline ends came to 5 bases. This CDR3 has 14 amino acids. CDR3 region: CASSEAARNQPQHF. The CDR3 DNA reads TGTGCCAGCAGTGAAGCGGCCCGCAATCAGCCCCAGCATTTT.

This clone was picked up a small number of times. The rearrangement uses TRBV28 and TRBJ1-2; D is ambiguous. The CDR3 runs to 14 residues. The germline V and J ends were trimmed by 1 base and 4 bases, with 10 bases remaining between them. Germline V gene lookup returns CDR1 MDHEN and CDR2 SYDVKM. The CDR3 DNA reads TGTGCCAGCAGTTTATTTGGCAGGAGCTATGGCTACACCTTC. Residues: CASSLFGRSYGYTF.

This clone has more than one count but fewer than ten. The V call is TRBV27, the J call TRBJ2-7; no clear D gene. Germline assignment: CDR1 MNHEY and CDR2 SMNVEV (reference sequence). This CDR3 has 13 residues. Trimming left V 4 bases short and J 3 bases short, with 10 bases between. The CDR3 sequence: CASSSVVDYEQYF. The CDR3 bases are TGTGCCAGCAGTTCGGTCGTCGACTACGAGCAGTACTTC.

The CDR3: CASSPYFGTGNYGYTF. The DNA for the CDR3 is TGTGCCAGCAGCCCCTATTTCGGGACAGGGAACTATGGCTACACCTTC. The V gene is TRBV25-1, the J gene TRBJ1-2; 9 bases line up with TRBD1. The V and J ends lost 6 bases and 2 bases, in that order; junction bases with no gene match: 10. This CDR3 is built from 16 residues. The germline V gene encodes CDR1 MGHDK and CDR2 SYGVNS.

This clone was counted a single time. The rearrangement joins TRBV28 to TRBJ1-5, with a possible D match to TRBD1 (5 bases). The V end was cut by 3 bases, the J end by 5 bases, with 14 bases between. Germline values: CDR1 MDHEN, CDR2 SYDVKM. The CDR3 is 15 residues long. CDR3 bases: TGTGCCAGCAGTTTGGGGAGTCGGGGGGATCAGCCCCAGCATTTT. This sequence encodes CASSLGSRGDQPQHF.

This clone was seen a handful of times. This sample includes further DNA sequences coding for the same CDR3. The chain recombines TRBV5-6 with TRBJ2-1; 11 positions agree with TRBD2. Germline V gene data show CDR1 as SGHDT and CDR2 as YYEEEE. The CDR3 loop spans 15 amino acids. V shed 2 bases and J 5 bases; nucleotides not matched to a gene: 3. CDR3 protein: CASSFGTSGHNEQFF. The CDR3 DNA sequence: TGTGCCAGCAGCTTTGGGACTAGCGGACACAATGAGCAGTTCTTC.

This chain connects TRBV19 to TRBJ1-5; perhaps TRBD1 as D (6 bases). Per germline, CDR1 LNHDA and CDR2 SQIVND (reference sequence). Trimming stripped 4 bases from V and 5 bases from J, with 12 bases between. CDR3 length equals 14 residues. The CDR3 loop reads CASSNRERDQPQHF. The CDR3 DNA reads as TGTGCCAGTAGTAACAGGGAAAGGGATCAGCCCCAGCATTTT.

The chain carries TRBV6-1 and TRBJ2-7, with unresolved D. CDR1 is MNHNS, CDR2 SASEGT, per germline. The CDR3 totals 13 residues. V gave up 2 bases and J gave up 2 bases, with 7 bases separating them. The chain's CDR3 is CASSEYLAYEQYF. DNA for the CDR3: TGTGCCAGCAGTGAATATCTAGCCTACGAGCAGTACTTC.

The CDR3 spells CASSLGTGNPNQPQHF. The CDR3 DNA follows: TGTGCCAGCAGCTTAGGAACAGGGAATCCTAATCAGCCCCAGCATTTT. V usage is TRBV11-2 and J usage is TRBJ1-5, with D possibly TRBD1 on 6 matching bases. V was shortened by 1 base and J by 4 bases, with 14 bases between the two germline ends. The CDR3 is 16 amino acids. The germline V gene has CDR1 SGHAT and CDR2 FQNNGV. Looking up the rest from reference TRBV11-2 and TRBJ1-5 gives the full variable domain: EAGVAQSPRYKIIEKRQSVAFWCNPISGHATLYWYQQILGQGPKLLIQFQNNGVVDDSQLPKDRFSAERLKGVDSTLKIQPAKLEDSAVYLCASSLGTGNPNQPQHFGDGTRLSIL.